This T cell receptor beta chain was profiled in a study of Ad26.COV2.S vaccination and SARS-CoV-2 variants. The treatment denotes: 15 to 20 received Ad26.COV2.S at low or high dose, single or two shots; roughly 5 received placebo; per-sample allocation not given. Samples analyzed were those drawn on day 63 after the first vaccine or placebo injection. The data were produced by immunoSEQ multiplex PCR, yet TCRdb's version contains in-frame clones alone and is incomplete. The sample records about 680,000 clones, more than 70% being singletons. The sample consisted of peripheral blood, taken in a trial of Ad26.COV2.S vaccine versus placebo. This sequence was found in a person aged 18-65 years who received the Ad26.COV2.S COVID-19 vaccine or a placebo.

The CDR3 reads CASSLSRANTEAFF. The DNA of the CDR3 is TGCGCCAGCAGCTTGAGCAGAGCCAACACTGAAGCTTTCTTT. The gene calls are TRBV5-1 and TRBJ1-1; D ambiguous. V shed 1 base and J shed 2 bases, with 9 bases lying between them. Looked up from germline, CDR1 is SGHRS and CDR2 is YFSETQ. This CDR3 has 14 residues.